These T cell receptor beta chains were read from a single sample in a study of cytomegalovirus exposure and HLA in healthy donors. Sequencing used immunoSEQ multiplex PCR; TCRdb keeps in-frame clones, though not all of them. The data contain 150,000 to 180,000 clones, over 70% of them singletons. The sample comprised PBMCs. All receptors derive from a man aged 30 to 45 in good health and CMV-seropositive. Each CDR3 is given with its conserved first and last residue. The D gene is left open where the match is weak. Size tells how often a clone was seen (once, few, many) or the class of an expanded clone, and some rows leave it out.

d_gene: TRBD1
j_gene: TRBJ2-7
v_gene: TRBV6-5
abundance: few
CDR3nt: TGTGCCAGCAAAACAGGGGGGTACGAGCAGTACTTC
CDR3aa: CASKTGGYEQYF

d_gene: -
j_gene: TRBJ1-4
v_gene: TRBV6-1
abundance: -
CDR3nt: TGTGCCACGAAACGGGAGCTAGCTAATGAAAAACTGTTTTTT
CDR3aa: CATKRELANEKLFF

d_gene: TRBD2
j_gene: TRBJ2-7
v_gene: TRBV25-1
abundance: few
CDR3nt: TGTGCCAGCATCGGGGGGGGAGGGGTCTACGAGCAGTACTTC
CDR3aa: CASIGGGGVYEQYF

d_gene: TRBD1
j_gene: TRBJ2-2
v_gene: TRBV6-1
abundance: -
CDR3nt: TGTGCCAGCAGTGAAGCTGAGGGGGCGTTAGTCCGGACCGGGGAGCTGTTTTTT
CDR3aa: CASSEAEGALVRTGELFF

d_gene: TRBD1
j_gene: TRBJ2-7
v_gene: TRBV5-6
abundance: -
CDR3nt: TGTGCCAGCAGCTTGGGATTATACAGGGGGCGAAGCTACGAGCAGTACTTC
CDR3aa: CASSLGLYRGRSYEQYF

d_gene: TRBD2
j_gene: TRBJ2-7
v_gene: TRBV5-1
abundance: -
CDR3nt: TGCGCCAGCAGCGGGGCGCTAGCGGGAGTATACGAGCAGTACTTC
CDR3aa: CASSGALAGVYEQYF

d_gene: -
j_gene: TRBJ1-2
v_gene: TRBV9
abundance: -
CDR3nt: TGTGCCAGCAGCGTAGGGACAGACTATGGCTACACCTTC
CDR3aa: CASSVGTDYGYTF

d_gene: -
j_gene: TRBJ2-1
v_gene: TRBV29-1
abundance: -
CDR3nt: TGCAGCGCTTTACAGGGGGGGAAGCAGTTCTTC
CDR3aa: CSALQGGKQFF

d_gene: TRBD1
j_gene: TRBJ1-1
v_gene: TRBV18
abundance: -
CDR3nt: TGTGCCAGCTCACCCGGGACAGGGGTTGTGAACACTGAAGCTTTCTTT
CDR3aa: CASSPGTGVVNTEAFF

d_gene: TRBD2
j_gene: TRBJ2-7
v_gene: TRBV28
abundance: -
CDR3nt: TGTGCCAGCAGTTTTTTTGCGGGAGGACTGTACGAGCAGTACTTC
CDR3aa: CASSFFAGGLYEQYF

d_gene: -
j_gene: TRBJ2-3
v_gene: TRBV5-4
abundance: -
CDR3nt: TGTGCCAGCAGCTTTCGGGGGAGGCATTATTTCAATACGCAGTATTTT
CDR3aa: CASSFRGRHYFNTQYF

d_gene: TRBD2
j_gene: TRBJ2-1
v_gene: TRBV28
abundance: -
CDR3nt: TGTGCCACCTTACTAGCGGCCACTAACAATGAGCAGTTCTTC
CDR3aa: CATLLAATNNEQFF

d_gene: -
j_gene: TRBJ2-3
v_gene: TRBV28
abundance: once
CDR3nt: TGTGCCAGCAGGGGTAGCGACACAGATACGCAGTATTTT
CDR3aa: CASRGSDTDTQYF

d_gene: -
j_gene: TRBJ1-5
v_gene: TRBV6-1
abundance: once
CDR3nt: TGTGCCAGCAGTGAAACAGGGAATCAGCCCCAGCATTTT
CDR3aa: CASSETGNQPQHF

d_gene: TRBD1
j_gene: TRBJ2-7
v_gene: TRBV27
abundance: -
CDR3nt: TGTGCCATCGGGACAGGGGGCCCGTACGAGCAGTACTTC
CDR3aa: CAIGTGGPYEQYF

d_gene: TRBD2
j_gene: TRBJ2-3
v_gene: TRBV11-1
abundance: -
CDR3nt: TGTGCCAGCAGCGACATTGGACTAGCGACAGATACGCAGTATTTT
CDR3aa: CASSDIGLATDTQYF

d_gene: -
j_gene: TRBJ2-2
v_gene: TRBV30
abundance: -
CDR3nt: TGTGCCCCCCCCCGGGGAGGGGGGAACACCGGGGAGCTGTTTTTT
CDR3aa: CAPPRGGGNTGELFF

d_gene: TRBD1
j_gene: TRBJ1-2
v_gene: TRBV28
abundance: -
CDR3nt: TGTGCCAGCAGTTTAGGACAGGGAATGGGTTCCTATGGCTACACCTTC
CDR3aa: CASSLGQGMGSYGYTF

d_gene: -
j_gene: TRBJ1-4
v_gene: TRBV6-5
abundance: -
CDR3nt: TGTGCCAGCAGTTACTCCATTAATGAAAAACTGTTTTTT
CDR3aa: CASSYSINEKLFF

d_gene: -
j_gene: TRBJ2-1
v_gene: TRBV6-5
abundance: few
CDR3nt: TGTGCCAGCACCCGCGGGCCATCCCAAGAGCAGTTCTTC
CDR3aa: CASTRGPSQEQFF

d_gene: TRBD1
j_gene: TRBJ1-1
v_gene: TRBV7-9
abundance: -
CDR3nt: TGTGCCAGCAGCTACGCCGGGACAGGGATAGAAAACACTGAAGCTTTCTTT
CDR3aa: CASSYAGTGIENTEAFF

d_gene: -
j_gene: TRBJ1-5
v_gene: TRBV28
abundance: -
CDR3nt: TGTGCCAGCAGTTTCCACACAAGGGGTCAGCCCCAGCATTTT
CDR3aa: CASSFHTRGQPQHF

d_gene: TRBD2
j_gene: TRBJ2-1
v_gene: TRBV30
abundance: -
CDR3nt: TGTGCCTGGAGTGGTGCTGCGGGAGTTGAAAATGAGCAGTTCTTC
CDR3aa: CAWSGAAGVENEQFF

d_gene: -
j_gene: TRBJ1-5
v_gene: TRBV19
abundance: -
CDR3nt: TGTGCCAGTAGACAGGGCCTGGAAAATCAGCCCCAGCATTTT
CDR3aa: CASRQGLENQPQHF

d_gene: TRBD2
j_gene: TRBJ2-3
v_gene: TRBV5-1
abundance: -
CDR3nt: TGCGCCAGCAAGCTCCTAGCGGAAAACACAGATACGCAGTATTTT
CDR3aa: CASKLLAENTDTQYF

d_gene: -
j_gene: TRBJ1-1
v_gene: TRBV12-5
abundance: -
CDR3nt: TGTGCTAGTGGTTTAGGGGGTGGGAACACTGAAGCTTTCTTT
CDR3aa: CASGLGGGNTEAFF

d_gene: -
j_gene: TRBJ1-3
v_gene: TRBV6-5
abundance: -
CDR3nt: TGTGCCAGCGTTAGGGACACTCGTTCCGGAAACACCATATATTTT
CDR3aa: CASVRDTRSGNTIYF

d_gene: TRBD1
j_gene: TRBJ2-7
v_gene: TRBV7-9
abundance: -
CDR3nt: TGTGCCAGCAGCTTACAGGGGGCCTTCTCCTACGAGCAGTACTTC
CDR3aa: CASSLQGAFSYEQYF

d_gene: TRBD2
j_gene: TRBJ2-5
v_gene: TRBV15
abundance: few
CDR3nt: TGTGCCACCAGCAGAGGGGGCCGGGGGGAGCTTCGGCGAGAGACCCAGTACTTC
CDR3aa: CATSRGGRGELRRETQYF

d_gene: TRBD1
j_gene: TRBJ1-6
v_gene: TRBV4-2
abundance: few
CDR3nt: TGTGCCAGCAGCCAAGATTGGACAGGAAATTCACCCCTCCACTTT
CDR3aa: CASSQDWTGNSPLHF

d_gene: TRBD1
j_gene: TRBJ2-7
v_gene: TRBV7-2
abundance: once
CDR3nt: TGTGCCAGCAGCTTGGGACAGGGTGTCTACGAGCAGTACTTC
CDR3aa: CASSLGQGVYEQYF

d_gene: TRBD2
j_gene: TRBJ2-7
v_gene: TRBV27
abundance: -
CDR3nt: TGTGCCAGCAGTTTACGGGGAGGGTTCGAGCAGTACTTC
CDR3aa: CASSLRGGFEQYF

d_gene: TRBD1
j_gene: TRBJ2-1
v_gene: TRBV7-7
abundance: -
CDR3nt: TGTGCTAGCAGCTTGGACAGGGGAGGTGAGCAGTTCTTC
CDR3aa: CASSLDRGGEQFF

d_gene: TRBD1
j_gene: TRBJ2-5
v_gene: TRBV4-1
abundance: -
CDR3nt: TGCGCCAGCAGCCAACTTTGGACAGGAGCTCAAGAGACCCAGTACTTC
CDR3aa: CASSQLWTGAQETQYF

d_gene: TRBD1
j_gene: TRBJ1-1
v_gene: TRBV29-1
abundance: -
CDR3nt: TGCAGCGCAGGACAGGGTAAAACTGAAGCTTTCTTT
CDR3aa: CSAGQGKTEAFF

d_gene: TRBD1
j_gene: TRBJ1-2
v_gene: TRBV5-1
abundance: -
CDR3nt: TGCGCCAGCAGCCAAAGGACAGGGGGATATGGCTACACCTTC
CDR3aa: CASSQRTGGYGYTF

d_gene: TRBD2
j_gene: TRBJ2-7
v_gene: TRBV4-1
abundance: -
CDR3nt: TGCGCCAGCAGCCTGGGACTAGCGGGCTCCTACGAGCAGTACTTC
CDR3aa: CASSLGLAGSYEQYF

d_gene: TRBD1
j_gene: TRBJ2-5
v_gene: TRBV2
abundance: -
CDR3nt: TGTGCCAGTCTACAGGGGGAGTGGGAGACCCAGTACTTC
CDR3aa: CASLQGEWETQYF

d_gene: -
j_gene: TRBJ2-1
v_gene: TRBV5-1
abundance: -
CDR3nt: TGCGCCAGCAGCTCCCAGACTACCGGCGGAGTAAGGCAGTTCTTC
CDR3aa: CASSSQTTGGVRQFF

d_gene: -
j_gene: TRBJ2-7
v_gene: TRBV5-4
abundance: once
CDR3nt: TGTGCCAGCAGCTTGTCAGGGAACGAGCAGTACTTC
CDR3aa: CASSLSGNEQYF

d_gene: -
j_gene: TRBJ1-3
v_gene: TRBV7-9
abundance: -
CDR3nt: TGTGCCAGCAGCCCCCCAAGGCTCCAAGTCAGGGGAAACACCATATATTTT
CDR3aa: CASSPPRLQVRGNTIYF

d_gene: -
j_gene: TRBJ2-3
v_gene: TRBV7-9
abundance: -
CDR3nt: TGTGCCAGCAGCTTGCAGGATGGGTTTGGGGATACGCAGTATTTT
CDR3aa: CASSLQDGFGDTQYF

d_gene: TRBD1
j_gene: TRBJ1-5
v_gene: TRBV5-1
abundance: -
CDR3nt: TGCGCCAGCAGAGGGACAGCTGATAGCAATCAGCCCCAGCATTTT
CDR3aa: CASRGTADSNQPQHF

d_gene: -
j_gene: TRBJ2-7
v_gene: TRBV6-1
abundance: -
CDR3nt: TGTGCCAGCAGTGAGGGGTACAGACAGAGCTCCTACGAGCAGTACTTC
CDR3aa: CASSEGYRQSSYEQYF

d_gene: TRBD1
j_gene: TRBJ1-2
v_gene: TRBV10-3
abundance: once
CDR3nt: TGTGCCATCAGCGAATCCGGGACAGGGAACTATGGCTACACCTTC
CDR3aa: CAISESGTGNYGYTF

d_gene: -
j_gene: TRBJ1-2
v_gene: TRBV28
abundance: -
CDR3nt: TGTGCCAGCAGTTGGGGGGGCGTTAGTGGCTACACCTTC
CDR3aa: CASSWGGVSGYTF

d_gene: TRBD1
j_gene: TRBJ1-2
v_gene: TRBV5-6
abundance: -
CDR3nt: TGTGCCAGCAGCCGAATCGACAGGGAGGACTATGGCTACACCTTC
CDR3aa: CASSRIDREDYGYTF

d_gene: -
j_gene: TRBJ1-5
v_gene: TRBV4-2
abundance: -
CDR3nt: TGTGCCAGCAGCCAAGCGGGGGAAGGGCCCCAGCATTTT
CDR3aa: CASSQAGEGPQHF

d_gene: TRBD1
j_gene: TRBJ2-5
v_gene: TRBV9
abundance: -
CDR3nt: TGTGCCAGCAGCGTAGCAAAGACAGGGGGAGAGACCCAGTACTTC
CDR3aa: CASSVAKTGGETQYF

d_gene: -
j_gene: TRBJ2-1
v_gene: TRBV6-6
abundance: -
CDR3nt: TGTGCCAGCAGCTCTGGACAGACCTACAATGAGCAGTTCTTC
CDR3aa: CASSSGQTYNEQFF

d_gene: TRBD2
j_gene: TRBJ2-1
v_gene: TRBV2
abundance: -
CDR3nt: TGTGCCAGCAGTGACCCTTCTTATAGCGGGAGCTCCTACAATGAGCAGTTCTTC
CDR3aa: CASSDPSYSGSSYNEQFF

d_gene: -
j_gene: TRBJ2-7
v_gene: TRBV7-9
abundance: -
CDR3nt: TGTGCCAGCAGCTCACAGGGCTACGAGCAGTACTTC
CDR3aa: CASSSQGYEQYF